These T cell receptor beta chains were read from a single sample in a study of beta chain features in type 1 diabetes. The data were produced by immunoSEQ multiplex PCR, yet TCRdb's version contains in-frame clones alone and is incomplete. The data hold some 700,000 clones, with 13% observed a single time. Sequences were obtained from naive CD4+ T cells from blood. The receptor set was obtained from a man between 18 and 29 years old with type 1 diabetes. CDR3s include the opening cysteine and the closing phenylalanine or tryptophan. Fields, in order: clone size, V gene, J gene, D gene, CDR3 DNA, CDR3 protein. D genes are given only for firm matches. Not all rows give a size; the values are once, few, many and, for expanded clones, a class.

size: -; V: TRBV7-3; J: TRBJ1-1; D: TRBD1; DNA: TGTGCCAGCAGCCCGGGGACAGGGACGTACACTGAAGCTTTCTTT; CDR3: CASSPGTGTYTEAFF
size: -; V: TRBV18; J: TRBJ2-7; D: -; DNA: TGTGCCAGCTCACGACCACAGGGAGGGAGCGAGCAGTACTTC; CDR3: CASSRPQGGSEQYF
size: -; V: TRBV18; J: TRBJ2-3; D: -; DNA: TGTGCCAGCTCACCCGGGACTACAGATACGCAGTATTTT; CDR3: CASSPGTTDTQYF
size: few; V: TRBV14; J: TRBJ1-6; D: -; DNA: TGTGCCAGCAGCCAAGTTGGGGGTGCGGCCCTCCACTTT; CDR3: CASSQVGGAALHF
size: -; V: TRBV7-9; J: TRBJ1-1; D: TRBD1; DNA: TGTGCCAGCAGTGGACAGGGAATGGCTGAAGCTTTCTTT; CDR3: CASSGQGMAEAFF
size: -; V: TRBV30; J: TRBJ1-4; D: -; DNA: TGTGCCTGGAGTGTGTGGGGCGTCGATGAAAAACTGTTTTTT; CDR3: CAWSVWGVDEKLFF
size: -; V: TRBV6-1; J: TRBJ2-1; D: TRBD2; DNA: TGTGCCAGCAGTGCTAGACTAGCCGATGAGCAGTTCTTC; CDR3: CASSARLADEQFF
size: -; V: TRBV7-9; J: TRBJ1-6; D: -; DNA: TGTGCCAGCAGCTTACCAGGGGCGGGAACACCCCTCCACTTT; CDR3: CASSLPGAGTPLHF
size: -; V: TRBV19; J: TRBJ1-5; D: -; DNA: TGTGCCAGTAGTCCCCCGAGGGGGTCCCAGCATTTT; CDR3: CASSPPRGSQHF
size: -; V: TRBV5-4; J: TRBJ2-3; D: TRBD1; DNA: TGTGCCAGCAGCTCCCCGGGACAGGGCACAGATACGCAGTATTTT; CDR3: CASSSPGQGTDTQYF
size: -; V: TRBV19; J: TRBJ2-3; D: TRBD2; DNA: TGTGCCAGCCCCCGGGAGGGGGGTTCCACAGATACGCAGTATTTT; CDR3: CASPREGGSTDTQYF
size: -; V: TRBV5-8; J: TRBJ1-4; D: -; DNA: TGTGCCAGCAGCTTTCGGCCGGGAGGGGAAAAACTGTTTTTT; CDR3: CASSFRPGGEKLFF
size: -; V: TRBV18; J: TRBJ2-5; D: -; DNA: TGTGCCAGCTCTCGCAAACCACGACAGACTTTCCTCCAAGAGACCCAGTACTTC; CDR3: CASSRKPRQTFLQETQYF
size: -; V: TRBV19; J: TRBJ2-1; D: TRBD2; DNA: TGTGCCACTTATAGCGGGGTGGATGAGCAGTTCTTC; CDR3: CATYSGVDEQFF
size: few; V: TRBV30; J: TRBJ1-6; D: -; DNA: TGTGCCTGGAGTGTAGGGCAGGGATATTCACCCCTCCACTTT; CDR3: CAWSVGQGYSPLHF
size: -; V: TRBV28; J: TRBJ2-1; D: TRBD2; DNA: TGTGCCAGCAAGCTAGCGGCCAATGAGCAGTTCTTC; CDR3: CASKLAANEQFF
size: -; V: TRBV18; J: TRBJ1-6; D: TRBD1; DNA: TGTGCCAGCTCACCGAGGACAGGGTCTAATTCACCCCTCCACTTT; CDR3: CASSPRTGSNSPLHF
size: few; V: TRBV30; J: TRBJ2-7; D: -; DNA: TGTGCCTGGACCCATAGCTCCTACGAGCAGTACTTC; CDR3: CAWTHSSYEQYF
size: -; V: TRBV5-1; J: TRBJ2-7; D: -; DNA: TGCGCCAGCAGCTTGGACAGGCCACCCGCCTACGAGCAGTACTTC; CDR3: CASSLDRPPAYEQYF
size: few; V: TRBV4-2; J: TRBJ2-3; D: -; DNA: TGTGCCAGCAGCCAAGATTTGGAGATCACAGATACGCAGTATTTT; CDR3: CASSQDLEITDTQYF
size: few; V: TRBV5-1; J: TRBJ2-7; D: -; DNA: TGCGCCAGCAGCTTGGAACGGGGGAGCTCCTACGAGCAGTACTTC; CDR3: CASSLERGSSYEQYF
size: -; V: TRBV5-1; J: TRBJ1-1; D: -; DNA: TGCGCCAGCAGCGGTAGGGCCGAGAACACTGAAGCTTTCTTT; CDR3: CASSGRAENTEAFF
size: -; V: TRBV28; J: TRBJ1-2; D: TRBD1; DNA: TGTGCCAGCAGTTCCCCCACCGGGACAGGGCTTATTGATGGCTACACCTTC; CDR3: CASSSPTGTGLIDGYTF
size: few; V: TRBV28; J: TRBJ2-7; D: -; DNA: TGTGCCAGCAGTTACTGGACCCGGACCTACGAGCAGTACTTC; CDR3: CASSYWTRTYEQYF
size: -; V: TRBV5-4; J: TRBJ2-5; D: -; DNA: TGTGCCAGCAGCTTGGTGGCAGAAGAGACCCAGTACTTC; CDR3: CASSLVAEETQYF
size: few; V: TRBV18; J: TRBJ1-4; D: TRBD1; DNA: TGTGCCAGCTCACCGGACAGGGTGAAGGAAAAACTGTTTTTT; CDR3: CASSPDRVKEKLFF
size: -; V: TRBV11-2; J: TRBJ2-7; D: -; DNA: TGTGCCAGCAGCTTAGATCTAGGGGAGCAGTACTTC; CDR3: CASSLDLGEQYF
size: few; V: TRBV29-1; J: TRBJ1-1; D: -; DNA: TGCAGCCCCGGGGGTACTGAAGCTTTCTTT; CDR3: CSPGGTEAFF
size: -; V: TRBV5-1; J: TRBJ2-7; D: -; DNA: TGCGCCAGCAGCGTTTCCGGGACATTATACGAGCAGTACTTC; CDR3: CASSVSGTLYEQYF
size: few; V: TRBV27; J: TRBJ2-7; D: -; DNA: TGTGCCAGCAGTCGCGGGACCGCATCCTACGAGCAGTACTTC; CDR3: CASSRGTASYEQYF
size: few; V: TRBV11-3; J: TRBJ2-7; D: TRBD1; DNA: TGTGCCAGCAGCCCAGGGACAGCGCGGGAGCAGTACTTC; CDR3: CASSPGTAREQYF
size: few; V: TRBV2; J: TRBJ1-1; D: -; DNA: TGTGCCAGCAGTGAATTGGGGGGCAGCAACACTGAAGCTTTCTTT; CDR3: CASSELGGSNTEAFF
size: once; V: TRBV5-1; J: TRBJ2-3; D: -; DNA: TGCGCCAGCAGCGAGGACAGCACAGATACGCAGTATTTT; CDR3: CASSEDSTDTQYF
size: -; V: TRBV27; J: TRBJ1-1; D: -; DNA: TGTGCCAGCAGTTACCAGAACACTGAAGCTTTCTTT; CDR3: CASSYQNTEAFF
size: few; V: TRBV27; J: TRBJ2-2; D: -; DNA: TGTGCCAGCAGTCCCTGGGGGACTAACACCGGGGAGCTGTTTTTT; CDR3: CASSPWGTNTGELFF
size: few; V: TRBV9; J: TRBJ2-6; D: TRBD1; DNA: TGTGCCAGCAGCGTAGCTTCGACAGGGCGGTCTCCTGGGGCCAACGTCCTGACTTTC; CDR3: CASSVASTGRSPGANVLTF
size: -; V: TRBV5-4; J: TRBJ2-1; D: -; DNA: TGTGCCAGCAGCTTTGGGTTAGGGTACAATGAGCAGTTCTTC; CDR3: CASSFGLGYNEQFF
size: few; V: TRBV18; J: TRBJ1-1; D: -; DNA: TGTGCCAGCTCACCACGTACCAGCGGACAGAACACTGAAGCTTTCTTT; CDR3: CASSPRTSGQNTEAFF
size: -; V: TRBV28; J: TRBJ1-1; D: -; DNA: TGTGCCAGCAGTAGTTACCCAGAGAACACTGAAGCTTTCTTT; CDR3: CASSSYPENTEAFF
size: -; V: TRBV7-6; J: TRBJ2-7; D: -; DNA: TGTGCCAGCAGCTTAGTTGGCAGGGAGCAGTACTTC; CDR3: CASSLVGREQYF
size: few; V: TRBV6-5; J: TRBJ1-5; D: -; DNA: TGTGCCAGCAGTTACGGGCCAGGCGATCAGCCCCAGCATTTT; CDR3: CASSYGPGDQPQHF
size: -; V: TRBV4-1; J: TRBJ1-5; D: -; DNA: TGCGCCAGCAGCCAAAGGCCGGACAGCGAGAATCAGCCCCAGCATTTT; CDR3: CASSQRPDSENQPQHF
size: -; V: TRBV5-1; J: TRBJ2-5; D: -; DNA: TGCGCCAGCAGCTTTCAGGGAATCGGGGAGACCCAGTACTTC; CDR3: CASSFQGIGETQYF
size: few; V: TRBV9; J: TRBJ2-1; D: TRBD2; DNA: TGTGCCAGCAGCGCCCCCGCGGGACCCCCAGGGGCAGGGCGGGGGGTGCAGTTCTTC; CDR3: CASSAPAGPPGAGRGVQFF
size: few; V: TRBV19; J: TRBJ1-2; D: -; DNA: TGTGCCAGTAGTATCTTGGAAAACTATGGCTACACCTTC; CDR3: CASSILENYGYTF
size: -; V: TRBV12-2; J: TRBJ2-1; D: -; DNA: TGTGCAAGTCGCTTAGAGGTCCTGGGCAATGAGCAGTTCTTC; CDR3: CASRLEVLGNEQFF
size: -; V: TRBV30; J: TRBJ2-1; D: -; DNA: TGTGCCTGGATGGAGGGAAACTACAATGAGCAGTTCTTC; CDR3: CAWMEGNYNEQFF
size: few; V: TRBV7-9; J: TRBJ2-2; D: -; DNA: TGTGCCAGCAGCTTTCAGGGAGGGGAGCTGTTTTTT; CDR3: CASSFQGGELFF
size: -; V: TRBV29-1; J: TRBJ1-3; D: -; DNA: TGCAGCGTTGTCCCCAGGGACTCGTTGACAAACACCATATATTTT; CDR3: CSVVPRDSLTNTIYF
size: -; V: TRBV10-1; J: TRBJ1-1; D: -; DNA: TGCGCCAGCAGTGATGCAGGACTGAACACTGAAGCTTTCTTT; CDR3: CASSDAGLNTEAFF
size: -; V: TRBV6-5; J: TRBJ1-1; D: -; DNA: TGTGCCAGCAGTAAATCAGCCGGCGACACTGAAGCTTTCTTT; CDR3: CASSKSAGDTEAFF
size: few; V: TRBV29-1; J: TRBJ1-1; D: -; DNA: TGCAGCGCTGCAGAGGTGTGGAACACTGAAGCTTTCTTT; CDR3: CSAAEVWNTEAFF
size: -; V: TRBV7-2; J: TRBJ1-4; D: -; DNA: TGTGCCAGCAGCTCCTATACCCTTGAAAAACTGTTTTTT; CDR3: CASSSYTLEKLFF
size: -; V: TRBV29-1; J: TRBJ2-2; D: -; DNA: TGCACCGTAGGTGGGGCCGTCGGGGAGCTGTTTTTT; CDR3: CTVGGAVGELFF
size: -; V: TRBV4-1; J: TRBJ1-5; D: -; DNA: TGCGCCAGCAGCCAAGCCGCCGGCTATAGCAATCAGCCCCAGCATTTT; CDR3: CASSQAAGYSNQPQHF
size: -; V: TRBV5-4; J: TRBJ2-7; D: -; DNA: TGTGCCAGCAGCTTGGAGGGGAGGGAGCAGTACTTC; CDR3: CASSLEGREQYF
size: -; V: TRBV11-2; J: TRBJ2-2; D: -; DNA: TGTGCCAGCAGCTTAGCCCCATTGGGCACCGGGGAGCTGTTTTTT; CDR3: CASSLAPLGTGELFF
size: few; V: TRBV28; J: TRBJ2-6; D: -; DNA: TGTGCCAGCAGCCCCGGAAGCTCTGGGGCCAACGTCCTGACTTTC; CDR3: CASSPGSSGANVLTF
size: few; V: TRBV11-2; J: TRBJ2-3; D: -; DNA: TGTGCCAGCAGCTTAGGTCCGAGCACAGATACGCAGTATTTT; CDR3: CASSLGPSTDTQYF
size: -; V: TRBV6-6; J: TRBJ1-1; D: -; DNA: TGTGCCAGCAGTCAACAGCTGGGGAACACTGAAGCTTTCTTT; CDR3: CASSQQLGNTEAFF